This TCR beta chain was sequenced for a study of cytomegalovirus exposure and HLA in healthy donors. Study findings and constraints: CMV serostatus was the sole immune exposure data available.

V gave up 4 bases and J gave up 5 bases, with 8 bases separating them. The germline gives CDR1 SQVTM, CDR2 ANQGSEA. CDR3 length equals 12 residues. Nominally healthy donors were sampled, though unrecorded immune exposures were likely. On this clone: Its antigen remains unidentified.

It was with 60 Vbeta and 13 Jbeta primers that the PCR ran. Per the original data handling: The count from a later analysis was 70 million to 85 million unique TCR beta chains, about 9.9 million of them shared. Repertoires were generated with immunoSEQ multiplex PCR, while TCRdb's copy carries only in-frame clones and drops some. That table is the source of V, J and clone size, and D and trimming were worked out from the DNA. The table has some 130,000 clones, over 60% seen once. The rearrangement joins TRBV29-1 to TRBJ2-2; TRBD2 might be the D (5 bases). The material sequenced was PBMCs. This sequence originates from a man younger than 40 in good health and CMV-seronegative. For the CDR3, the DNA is TGCAGCGTTGGTCGGGGTACCGGGGAGCTGTTTTTT. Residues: CSVGRGTGELFF.